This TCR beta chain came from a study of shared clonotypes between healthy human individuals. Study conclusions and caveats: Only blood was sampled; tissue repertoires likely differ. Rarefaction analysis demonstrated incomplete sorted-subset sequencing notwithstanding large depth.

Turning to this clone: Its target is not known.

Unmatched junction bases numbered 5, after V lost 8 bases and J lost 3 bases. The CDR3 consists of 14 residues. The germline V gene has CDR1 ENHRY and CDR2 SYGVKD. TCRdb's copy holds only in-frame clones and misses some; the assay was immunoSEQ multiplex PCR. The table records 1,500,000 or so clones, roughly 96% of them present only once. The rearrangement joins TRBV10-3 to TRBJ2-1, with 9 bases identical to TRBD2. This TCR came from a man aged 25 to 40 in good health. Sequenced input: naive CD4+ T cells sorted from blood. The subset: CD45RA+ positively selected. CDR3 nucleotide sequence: TGTGCCATCGCCGCGGGAGGGGTCTACAATGAGCAGTTCTTC. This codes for CAIAAGGVYNEQFF.